A single sample gave rise to the 2 T cell receptor beta chains below, sequenced in a study of beta chain features in type 1 diabetes. Of the isolated RNA, all was reverse transcribed, and so the sequenced material was expressed TCRB transcripts. The method was immunoSEQ multiplex PCR; TCRdb's version includes in-frame clones alone and lacks a portion of them. The sample has hundreds of thousands of clones; roughly a sixth are singletons. The sequenced material came from naive CD4+ T cells from blood. These receptors were collected from a man younger than 35 in good health.

The J gene is TRBJ1-1, the V gene TRBV6-6, with D unclear. The germline CDR1 and CDR2 sequences are MNHNY and SVGAGI (reference sequence). The CDR3 is made up of 9 amino acids. Trimming cost V 5 bases and J 9 bases, with 4 bases left between them. The CDR3 sequence is CASSTKAFF. The CDR3 DNA sequence: TGTGCCAGCAGTACAAAAGCTTTCTTT.

V and J are TRBV2 and TRBJ2-5, with TRBD1 matching 7 bases. The CDR3 is 14 residues long. With 5 bases clipped from V and 5 bases from J, the junction kept 8 bases outside the gene matches. Germline-derived CDR1 and CDR2 are SNHLY and FYNNEI. DNA for the CDR3: TGTGCCAGCAGTTCGGGACAGATTGGGGAGACCCAGTACTTC. Translation gives CASSSGQIGETQYF.